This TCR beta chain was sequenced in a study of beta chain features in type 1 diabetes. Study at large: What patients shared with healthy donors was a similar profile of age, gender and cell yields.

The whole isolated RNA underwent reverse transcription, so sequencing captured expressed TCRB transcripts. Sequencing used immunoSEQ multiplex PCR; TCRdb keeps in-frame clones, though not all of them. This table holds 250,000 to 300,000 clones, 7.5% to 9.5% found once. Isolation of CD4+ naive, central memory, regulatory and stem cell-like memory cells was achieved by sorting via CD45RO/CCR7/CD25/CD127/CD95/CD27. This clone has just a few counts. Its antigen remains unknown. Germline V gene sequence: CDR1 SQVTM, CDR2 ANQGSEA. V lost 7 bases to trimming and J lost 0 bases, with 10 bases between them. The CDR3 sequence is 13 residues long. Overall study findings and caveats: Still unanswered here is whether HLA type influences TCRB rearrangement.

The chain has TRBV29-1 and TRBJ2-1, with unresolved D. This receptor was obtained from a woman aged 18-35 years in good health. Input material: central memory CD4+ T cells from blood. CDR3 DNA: TGCAGCGCCCGATCCGTCTCCTACAATGAGCAGTTCTTC. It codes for CSARSVSYNEQFF.